A selection of T cell receptor beta chains follows, all from one sample in a study of shared clonotypes between healthy human individuals. TCRdb's table, derived via immunoSEQ multiplex PCR, lists solely in-frame clones and lacks some. The sample records some 2.1 million clones, 95% being singletons. Sequencing was performed on naive CD4+ T cells sorted from blood. The source is a man aged 18 to 29 in good health. Both conserved end residues are part of each CDR3. The order of the fields is V gene, CDR3 length, D gene, clone size, J gene, CDR3 protein, CDR3 DNA. A D gene is named only where the DNA matches it firmly. The size entry is marked missing in some rows and otherwise reads once, few, many or a size class.

TRBV6-5,15,.,.,TRBJ1-1,CASSYWGGRGTEAFF,TGTGCCAGCAGTTATTGGGGGGGGCGAGGGACTGAAGCTTTCTTT
TRBV7-9,15,.,once,TRBJ1-1,CASSLEGRRDTEAFF,TGTGCCAGCAGCTTAGAAGGGAGGCGGGACACTGAAGCTTTCTTT
TRBV9,15,.,.,TRBJ1-2,CASSTRGNTVYGYTF,TGTGCCAGCAGCACCCGAGGGAACACAGTCTATGGCTACACCTTC
TRBV18,14,TRBD1,.,TRBJ2-5,CASSPPGQAETQYF,TGTGCCAGCTCACCCCCGGGACAGGCAGAGACCCAGTACTTC
TRBV9,13,.,.,TRBJ2-5,CASSAGLQETQYF,TGTGCCAGCAGTGCGGGACTCCAAGAGACCCAGTACTTC
TRBV27,14,TRBD1,few,TRBJ2-2,CASNRGLGTGELFF,TGTGCCAGCAACAGGGGGCTTGGCACCGGGGAGCTGTTTTTT
TRBV4-1,16,.,.,TRBJ1-5,CASSQDSVNSNQPQHF,TGCGCCAGCAGCCAGGACAGCGTGAATAGCAATCAGCCCCAGCATTTT
TRBV6-5,13,.,.,TRBJ2-6,CASRSSGANVLTF,TGTGCCAGCAGATCTTCTGGGGCCAACGTCCTGACTTTC
TRBV5-1,16,TRBD1,.,TRBJ2-7,CASSGGPVGQGYEQYF,TGCGCCAGCAGCGGGGGACCGGTGGGACAGGGGTACGAGCAGTACTTC
TRBV5-5,14,.,.,TRBJ2-7,CASSPRDIPYEQYF,TGTGCCAGCAGCCCGAGGGACATCCCCTACGAGCAGTACTTC
TRBV29-1,15,.,.,TRBJ1-3,CSVAAWGTSGNTIYF,TGCAGCGTGGCCGCTTGGGGGACCTCTGGAAACACCATATATTTT
TRBV11-2,13,TRBD1,.,TRBJ2-7,CASKQGVPYEQYF,TGTGCCAGCAAACAGGGGGTCCCCTACGAGCAGTACTTC
TRBV2,15,.,.,TRBJ2-1,CASSPGRGSYNEQFF,TGTGCCAGCAGCCCTGGGCGGGGATCCTACAATGAGCAGTTCTTC
TRBV5-1,16,.,.,TRBJ1-3,CASSLIGGDSGNTIYF,TGCGCCAGCAGCTTGATAGGGGGAGACTCTGGAAACACCATATATTTT
TRBV7-2,14,TRBD1,.,TRBJ1-4,CASSLRGRDEKLFF,TGTGCCAGCAGCCTCAGGGGGCGCGATGAAAAACTGTTTTTT
TRBV5-1,15,.,.,TRBJ2-6,CASTTAATGANVLTF,TGCGCCAGCACCACAGCGGCTACTGGGGCCAACGTCCTGACTTTC
TRBV6-5,14,TRBD1,.,TRBJ1-2,CASRSTGLGYGYTF,TGTGCCAGCAGGTCGACAGGGCTCGGCTATGGCTACACCTTC
TRBV28,14,.,.,TRBJ1-1,CASSLGSINTEAFF,TGTGCCAGCAGTTTGGGCAGTATAAACACTGAAGCTTTCTTT
TRBV4-1,10,.,.,TRBJ2-5,CASPRETQYF,TGCGCCAGTCCCCGGGAGACCCAGTACTTC
TRBV7-6,15,.,.,TRBJ1-4,CASSLKGGINEKLFF,TGTGCCAGCAGCTTAAAAGGGGGTATAAATGAAAAACTGTTTTTT
TRBV5-1,15,TRBD1,.,TRBJ1-2,CASSPDRGVSYGYTF,TGCGCCAGCAGCCCGGACAGGGGAGTGAGCTATGGCTACACCTTC
TRBV28,15,.,.,TRBJ2-7,CASSSPVGLGYEQYF,TGTGCCAGCAGTTCCCCCGTGGGTTTAGGCTACGAGCAGTACTTC
TRBV6-5,15,.,.,TRBJ2-7,CASSYAPDNSYEQYF,TGTGCCAGCAGTTACGCCCCCGACAATTCCTACGAGCAGTACTTC
TRBV15,15,TRBD1,.,TRBJ1-6,CATSRQQGNNSPLHF,TGTGCCACCAGCAGGCAACAGGGGAATAATTCACCCCTCCACTTT
TRBV18,14,TRBD1,.,TRBJ2-7,CASSLSTGAYEQYF,TGTGCCAGCTCACTTTCCACAGGGGCCTACGAGCAGTACTTC
TRBV6-5,14,.,.,TRBJ1-2,CASRIGTSYYGYTF,TGTGCCAGCAGGATCGGGACGTCTTATTATGGCTACACCTTC
TRBV5-1,19,TRBD1,.,TRBJ1-6,CASSTGTGISSGVNSPLHF,TGCGCCAGCAGCACGGGGACAGGGATTTCCTCCGGCGTAAATTCACCCCTCCACTTT
TRBV7-8,14,.,once,TRBJ1-6,CASSLATANSPLHF,TGTGCCAGCAGCTTAGCGACGGCTAATTCACCCCTCCACTTT
TRBV30,13,.,.,TRBJ1-6,CAWVAQNNSPLHF,TGTGCCTGGGTGGCCCAAAATAATTCACCCCTCCACTTT
TRBV18,11,.,.,TRBJ2-5,CASSPSETQYF,TGTGCCAGCTCACCCTCCGAGACCCAGTACTTC
TRBV9,13,.,.,TRBJ2-5,CASSVVDQETQYF,TGTGCCAGCAGCGTAGTTGATCAAGAGACCCAGTACTTC
TRBV2,15,.,once,TRBJ1-2,CASQGGRQEIYGYTF,TGTGCCAGCCAAGGCGGGAGACAGGAGATCTATGGCTACACCTTC
TRBV28,18,.,once,TRBJ2-7,CASSFLAIAPPLQYEQYF,TGTGCCAGCAGCTTCTTGGCGATAGCTCCCCCCCTTCAGTACGAGCAGTACTTC
TRBV6-6,15,.,once,TRBJ1-5,CASRSQGNSNQPQHF,TGTGCCAGCAGATCGCAGGGAAATAGCAATCAGCCCCAGCATTTT
TRBV25-1,15,.,.,TRBJ2-1,CASTPGGSPNNEQFF,TGTGCCAGCACCCCGGGTGGGAGTCCTAACAATGAGCAGTTCTTC
TRBV11-2,15,.,.,TRBJ1-1,CASSVLGAGNTEAFF,TGTGCCAGCAGCGTCCTGGGTGCAGGGAACACTGAAGCTTTCTTT
TRBV5-4,13,.,.,TRBJ2-7,CASSVGQKNEQYF,TGTGCCAGCAGCGTAGGACAAAAAAACGAGCAGTACTTC
TRBV5-4,18,TRBD2,.,TRBJ2-3,CASSPPGLAGGSTDTQYF,TGTGCCAGCAGCCCCCCGGGACTAGCGGGGGGCAGCACAGATACGCAGTATTTT
TRBV6-4,13,.,.,TRBJ2-7,CASSDSRAYEQYF,TGTGCCAGCAGTGACTCACGGGCCTACGAGCAGTACTTC
TRBV29-1,11,TRBD1,.,TRBJ1-1,CSVGTGREAFF,TGCAGCGTTGGGACAGGCCGTGAAGCTTTCTTT
TRBV6-5,14,.,.,TRBJ2-7,CASSYSSGGYEQYF,TGTGCCAGCAGTTACTCGTCAGGTGGCTACGAGCAGTACTTC
TRBV7-2,15,TRBD2,.,TRBJ2-7,CASSLVLAGEYEQYF,TGTGCCAGCAGCTTAGTCCTAGCGGGAGAGTACGAGCAGTACTTC
TRBV6-5,15,.,once,TRBJ2-1,CASSYSGQGRNEQFF,TGTGCCAGCAGTTACAGTGGGCAGGGGAGGAATGAGCAGTTCTTC
TRBV15,16,.,.,TRBJ2-7,CATSRDRTTPTSEQYF,TGTGCCACCAGCAGAGATAGGACTACACCTACCTCTGAGCAGTACTTC
TRBV5-1,19,TRBD2,.,TRBJ2-1,CASSLEPKTPGGVYNEQFF,TGCGCCAGCAGCTTGGAACCAAAAACCCCCGGGGGGGTTTACAATGAGCAGTTCTTC
TRBV7-2,15,.,.,TRBJ1-4,CASSLVGGRVEKLFF,TGTGCCAGCAGCTTAGTTGGGGGGAGGGTTGAAAAACTGTTTTTT
TRBV9,14,.,.,TRBJ1-3,CASSPAGVGNTIYF,TGTGCCAGCAGCCCAGCAGGGGTGGGAAACACCATATATTTT
TRBV30,14,.,.,TRBJ1-1,CAWSVPELNTEAFF,TGTGCCTGGAGTGTCCCCGAACTGAACACTGAAGCTTTCTTT
TRBV5-1,15,.,.,TRBJ2-5,CASSLSPGKDETQYF,TGCGCCAGCAGCTTGTCGCCAGGGAAGGATGAGACCCAGTACTTC
TRBV28,15,.,.,TRBJ2-2,CASSSGGVNTGELFF,TGTGCCAGCAGTTCGGGCGGGGTGAACACCGGGGAGCTGTTTTTT
TRBV28,13,.,.,TRBJ1-2,CATGQLLGDGYTF,TGTGCCACTGGACAGCTTCTTGGGGATGGCTACACCTTC
TRBV7-2,17,TRBD2,.,TRBJ2-5,CASSLTGRLAGFETQYF,TGTGCCAGCAGCTTGACCGGGAGGCTAGCGGGATTCGAGACCCAGTACTTC
TRBV10-1,14,.,.,TRBJ2-7,CASSVSGQTYEQYF,TGCGCCAGCAGTGTATCCGGACAAACCTACGAGCAGTACTTC
TRBV5-4,13,.,.,TRBJ2-7,CASSLPSSDEQYF,TGTGCCAGCAGCTTGCCTAGTTCAGACGAGCAGTACTTC
TRBV5-4,15,.,.,TRBJ1-2,CASSLDGGADYGYTF,TGTGCCAGCAGCTTGGATGGGGGGGCGGATTATGGCTACACCTTC
TRBV11-3,15,.,.,TRBJ2-6,CASSLESSGANVLTF,TGTGCCAGCAGCTTAGAGAGCTCTGGGGCCAACGTCCTGACTTTC
TRBV5-1,13,TRBD1,few,TRBJ1-2,CASSPGTGNGYTF,TGCGCCAGCAGCCCCGGGACAGGGAATGGCTACACCTTC